The 20 T cell receptor beta chains given below trace back to one sample, sequenced in a study of T cell clones after liver transplantation. Only in-frame clones appear in the TCRdb table, and some are missing; sequencing was by immunoSEQ multiplex PCR. The repertoire holds roughly 100,000 clones, with about 86% as singletons. Sequenced material: CD4+ T cells from blood, taken around 4 years after liver transplant. The receptor set was obtained from a human patient who received a liver transplant. Some of these T cells may belong to the graft donor.

The chain is built from TRBV5-6 and TRBJ1-5, with no clear D. The CDR3 covers 14 residues. Trimming cost V 0 bases and J 3 bases, with 7 bases left between them. The germline V gene has CDR1 SGHDT and CDR2 YYEEEE. CDR3 region: CASSLERDNQPQHF. CDR3 nucleotides: TGTGCCAGCAGCTTGGAACGGGACAATCAGCCCCAGCATTTT.

This sequence joins TRBV19 and TRBJ2-2, with TRBD2 as a possible D gene (5 bases). V shed 6 bases and J shed 0 bases, with 23 bases lying between them. CDR1 is LNHDA, CDR2 SQIVND, per germline (reference sequence). The CDR3 runs 19 residues. CDR3 sequence (DNA): TGTGCCAGTAGGAGGGCTCTTTTGACCCTTATCTCGAACACCGGGGAGCTGTTTTTT. Its protein product is CASRRALLTLISNTGELFF.

The chain has TRBV14 and TRBJ1-2; D is perhaps TRBD1 (5 bases). V lost 0 bases, J lost 8 bases, and 10 bases lay in between. CDR1 is SGHDN, CDR2 FVKESK, per germline. This CDR3 has 13 residues. This CDR3 reads CASSQEGPRGYTF. CDR3 nucleotide sequence: TGTGCCAGCAGCCAAGAGGGGCCGCGGGGCTACACCTTC. The full variable domain, rest sourced from reference TRBV14 and TRBJ1-2, is EAGVTQFPSHSVIEKGQTVTLRCDPISGHDNLYWYRRVMGKEIKFLLHFVKESKQDESGMPNNRFLAERTGGTYSTLKVQPAELEDSGVYFCASSQEGPRGYTFGSGTRLTVV.

The chain links TRBV6-5 to TRBJ2-1, with 10 bases identical to TRBD2. The V and J ends lost 10 bases and 3 bases, in that order; junction bases with no gene match: 9. The length of the CDR3 is 15 residues. Germline V lookup: CDR1 MNHEY, CDR2 SVGAGI. CDR3 in amino acids: CATTPSGGVYNEQFF. The CDR3 bases are TGTGCCACCACCCCTAGCGGGGGAGTCTACAATGAGCAGTTCTTC.

The CDR3 loop is CASSPGSTGSTIYF. In nucleotides, the CDR3 is TGTGCCAGCAGTCCAGGGTCCACCGGGAGCACCATATATTTT. This chain joins TRBV6-5 and TRBJ1-3, with D possibly being TRBD1 (5 bases). The length of the CDR3 is 14 residues. V was shortened by 5 bases and J by 9 bases, with 17 bases between the two germline ends. CDR1 is MNHEY, CDR2 SVGAGI, per germline.

The chain recombines TRBV11-2 with TRBJ2-2; 9 nucleotides align to TRBD2. The ends lost 2 bases at V and 6 bases at J; junction bases unmatched: 7. This CDR3 is built from 16 residues. Germline CDR1 and CDR2: SGHAT and FQNNGV. In DNA form, the CDR3 reads TGTGCCAGCAGCTTATTAGGCGGGAGGGCTCCCGGGGAGCTGTTTTTT. Translation: CASSLLGGRAPGELFF.

This clone was counted only a few times. The rearrangement links TRBV4-3 to TRBJ2-1, with 7 positions matching TRBD1. Germline V lookup: CDR1 LGHNA, CDR2 YSLEER. Germline trimming cut 0 bases from V and 5 bases from J; bases unmatched to any gene: 4. The CDR3 runs 15 residues. CDR3 in amino acids: CASSQDPDRNNEQFF. CDR3 sequence (DNA): TGCGCCAGCAGCCAAGATCCGGACAGGAACAATGAGCAGTTCTTC.

The chain uses TRBV6-6 and TRBJ2-1; no firm D call. V lost 2 bases and J lost 4, with 9 bases in between. Germline CDR1 and CDR2: MNHNY and SVGAGI (reference sequence). The CDR3 consists of 14 residues. CDR3 region: CASSYGGNYNEQFF. In nucleotides, the CDR3 is TGTGCCAGCAGTTACGGCGGCAATTACAATGAGCAGTTCTTC.

J is TRBJ2-1 and V is TRBV28, with 8 bases identical to TRBD2. CDR3 length: 14 residues. Germline V gene data show CDR1 as MDHEN and CDR2 as SYDVKM. V lost 5 bases, J lost 10 bases, and 10 bases stayed unmatched. The DNA for the CDR3 is TGTGCCAGCAGTACCGGGGGTAGCGGGAACGAGCAGTTCTTC. Protein product: CASSTGGSGNEQFF.

The chain joins TRBV7-8 to TRBJ2-3, with 9 bases that match TRBD2. Germline lookup yields CDR1 SGHVS and CDR2 FQNEAQ. The CDR3 consists of 19 residues. Trimming took 5 bases from V and 0 from J; bases not matched to a gene: 15. The CDR3 protein is CASSLRFRLSGGSTDTQYF. The CDR3 nucleotides read TGTGCCAGCAGCCTACGATTTCGACTTAGCGGGGGTAGCACAGATACGCAGTATTTT. The whole variable domain, remainder taken from reference TRBV7-8 and TRBJ2-3, is GAGVSQSPRYKVAKRGQDVALRCDPISGHVSLFWYQQALGQGPEFLTYFQNEAQLDKSGLPSDRFFAERPEGSVSTLKIQRTQQEDSAVYLCASSLRFRLSGGSTDTQYFGPGTRLTVL.

This clone appeared a single time. The J gene is TRBJ2-1, the V gene TRBV28; D is perhaps TRBD1 (5 bases). This CDR3 comprises 16 residues. The V gene's germline CDR1 is MDHEN and CDR2 SYDVKM. The germline V and J ends were trimmed by 8 bases and 0 bases, with 17 bases remaining between them. The CDR3 protein is CASHLGALSSYNEQFF. The CDR3 region has the DNA TGTGCCAGCCACCTTGGGGCCCTGAGCTCCTACAATGAGCAGTTCTTC.

Only a few counts were recorded for this clone. V usage is TRBV18 and J usage is TRBJ1-1; D is possibly TRBD1 (5 bases). This CDR3 has 16 amino acids. Germline CDR1 reads KGHSH; CDR2 reads LQKENI. V was trimmed by 2 bases and J by 0 bases, leaving 13 bases between them. Here the CDR3 reads CASSPSYGGMNTEAFF. Here the CDR3 DNA reads TGTGCCAGCTCACCATCCTACGGGGGTATGAACACTGAAGCTTTCTTT.

This clone was detected once. J is TRBJ1-3 and V is TRBV6-1; the match to TRBD1 covers 9 bases. After removal of 4 bases from V and 7 bases from J, the junction contained 5 bases not matched to a gene. Per germline, CDR1 MNHNS and CDR2 SASEGT. The CDR3 contains 14 residues. Written as DNA, the CDR3 is TGTGCCAGCAGTGCGGGACAGGGTCCTAACACCATATATTTT. As protein: CASSAGQGPNTIYF.

The gene calls are TRBV11-2 and TRBJ1-2, with D maybe TRBD1 (5 bases). In germline, CDR1 is SGHAT, CDR2 FQNNGV. V dropped 8 bases and J dropped 2 bases, with 9 bases sitting between them. This CDR3 is 12 amino acids long. Here the CDR3 DNA reads TGTGCCAGCGCCAGGGAAAACTATGGCTACACCTTC. It encodes CASARENYGYTF. Full variable domain (remainder filled in from reference TRBV11-2 and TRBJ1-2): EAGVAQSPRYKIIEKRQSVAFWCNPISGHATLYWYQQILGQGPKLLIQFQNNGVVDDSQLPKDRFSAERLKGVDSTLKIQPAKLEDSAVYLCASARENYGYTFGSGTRLTVV.

This clone was counted once. V gene TRBV27 combines with J gene TRBJ2-1, with TRBD1 matching 8 bases. The ends lost 5 bases at V and 4 bases at J; junction bases unmatched: 10. Per germline, CDR1 MNHEY and CDR2 SMNVEV (reference sequence). CDR3 length: 16 amino acids. This chain's CDR3 is CASSTHYRGEYNEQFF. The CDR3 bases are TGTGCCAGCAGTACACATTACAGGGGGGAGTACAATGAGCAGTTCTTC.

As DNA, the CDR3 is TGCGCCAGCAGCATAGGGACGAGTAAACACGAGCAGTACTTC. Protein product: CASSIGTSKHEQYF. The chain couples TRBV5-1 to TRBJ2-7; the D gene could be TRBD1 or TRBD2 (5 bases each). CDR3 length: 14 residues. CDR1 is SGHRS, CDR2 YFSETQ, per germline. V dropped 4 bases and J dropped 5 bases, with 16 bases sitting between them.

This clone was observed once. V and J are TRBV19 and TRBJ1-1, with 9 bases lining up with TRBD1. After removal of 5 bases from V and 1 base from J, the junction contained 5 bases not matched to a gene. Germline CDR1 reads LNHDA; CDR2 reads SQIVND (reference sequence). The CDR3 contains 15 residues. The DNA for the CDR3 is TGTGCCAGTAGTGATGGGGACAGGGAGAACACTGAAGCTTTCTTT. The encoded protein is CASSDGDRENTEAFF.

The chain uses TRBV2 and TRBJ2-6; no clear D gene. The CDR3 has 14 residues. V was cut by 3 bases and J by 0 bases, with 3 bases left in between. Germline assignment: CDR1 SNHLY and CDR2 FYNNEI. CDR3 nucleotide sequence: TGTGCCAGCAGTGATCCCTCTGGGGCCAACGTCCTGACTTTC. Translated: CASSDPSGANVLTF.

The chain links TRBV19 to TRBJ1-3; D gene ambiguous. The CDR3 spans 15 residues. V lost 6 bases to trimming and J lost 0 bases, with 12 bases between them. Germline CDR1 LNHDA, CDR2 SQIVND (reference sequence). CDR3 in amino acids: CASRSEGHSGNTIYF. Here the CDR3 DNA reads TGTGCCAGTAGATCTGAGGGCCACTCTGGAAACACCATATATTTT. The whole variable domain, filled in from reference TRBV19 and TRBJ1-3, reads DGGITQSPKYLFRKEGQNVTLSCEQNLNHDAMYWYRQDPGQGLRLIYYSQIVNDFQKGDIAEGYSVSREKKESFPLTVTSAQKNPTAFYLCASRSEGHSGNTIYFGEGSWLTVV.

The rearrangement links TRBV6-1 to TRBJ2-3; tentative D call: TRBD2 (5 bases). Trimming stripped 6 bases from V and 2 bases from J, with 12 bases between. Germline values: CDR1 MNHNS, CDR2 SASEGT. This CDR3 is 14 amino acids long. The chain's CDR3 is CASRGYSDTDTQYF. CDR3 nucleotide sequence: TGTGCCAGCAGGGGCTATAGCGACACAGATACGCAGTATTTT.